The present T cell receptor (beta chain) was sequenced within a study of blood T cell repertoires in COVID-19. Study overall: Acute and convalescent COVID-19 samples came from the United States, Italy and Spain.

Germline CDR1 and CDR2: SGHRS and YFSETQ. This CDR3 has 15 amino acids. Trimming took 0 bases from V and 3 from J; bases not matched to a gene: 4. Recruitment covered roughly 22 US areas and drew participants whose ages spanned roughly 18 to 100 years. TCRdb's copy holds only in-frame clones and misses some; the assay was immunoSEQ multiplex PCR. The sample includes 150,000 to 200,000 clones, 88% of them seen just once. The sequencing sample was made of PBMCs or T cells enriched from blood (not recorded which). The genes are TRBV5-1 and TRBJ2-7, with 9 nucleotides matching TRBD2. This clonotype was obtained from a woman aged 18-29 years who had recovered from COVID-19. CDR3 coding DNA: TGCGCCAGCAGCTTGGAGTCTAGCGGGAACTACGAGCAGTACTTC. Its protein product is CASSLESSGNYEQYF.